Listed below are T cell receptor beta chains from one sample, sequenced in a study of blood T cell repertoires in COVID-19. The protocol was immunoSEQ multiplex PCR, while the TCRdb copy is restricted to in-frame clones and leaves out a portion. This sample has roughly 100,000 clones, with 84% found just once. The sequenced material came from peripheral blood. Source of these receptors: a human donor in a cohort sampled during active or convalescent COVID-19. Both conserved end residues are part of each CDR3. Fields, in order: D gene, J gene, clone size, V gene, CDR3 DNA, CDR3 protein. The D gene is left open where the match is weak. Not every row has a clone size; where given, it reads once, few, many or a size class.

NA,TRBJ1-6,NA,TRBV19,TGTGCCAGTAGTACTACAGGAGGGTCACCCCTCCACTTT,CASSTTGGSPLHF
TRBD1,TRBJ2-3,NA,TRBV24-1,TGTGCCACCAGTGATCTACGACAGGGGATGGCAGATACGCAGTATTTT,CATSDLRQGMADTQYF
NA,TRBJ2-2,NA,TRBV4-1,TGCGCCAGCAGCCAAGATCCACAGGGTAGGGGGGAGCTGTTTTTT,CASSQDPQGRGELFF
NA,TRBJ1-5,NA,TRBV7-9,TGTGCCAGCAGCTCAGGCCCCCTGCCCCAGCATTTT,CASSSGPLPQHF
TRBD1,TRBJ2-2,NA,TRBV7-7,TGTGCTAGCGGGGGACAGGGGGTAACCGGGGAGCTGTTTTTT,CASGGQGVTGELFF
NA,TRBJ1-1,NA,TRBV5-3,TGTGCCAGAAGCTTGGTCCCAGGGAACACTGAAGCTTTCTTT,CARSLVPGNTEAFF
NA,TRBJ1-6,many,TRBV6-5,TGTGCCAGTTTCAGGGGTGGTAATTCACCCCTCCACTTT,CASFRGGNSPLHF
NA,TRBJ2-2,many,TRBV5-1,TGCGCCAGCAGCTTGGGACAGGACGAATACACCGGGGAGCTGTTTTTT,CASSLGQDEYTGELFF
NA,TRBJ2-5,NA,TRBV7-3,TGTGCCAGCAAACCTACGGGGGACAGCCAAGAGACCCAGTACTTC,CASKPTGDSQETQYF
TRBD2,TRBJ2-3,once,TRBV30,TGTGCCTGGAGTTTTGGGCTAGCGGGGGGGAGCACAGATACGCAGTATTTT,CAWSFGLAGGSTDTQYF
NA,TRBJ1-2,NA,TRBV18,TGTGCCAGCTCAGATGCCAGACAGTCTAACTATGGCTACACCTTC,CASSDARQSNYGYTF
TRBD1,TRBJ1-4,NA,TRBV12-3/TRBV12-4,TGTGCCAGCAGTTTGGGACAGGGGGGAAAACTGTTTTTT,CASSLGQGGKLFF
NA,TRBJ2-7,NA,TRBV28,TGTGCCAGCAGTTTATTGGGGGGTGCCCTGTACGAGCAGTACTTC,CASSLLGGALYEQYF
TRBD1,TRBJ1-1,NA,TRBV6-2/TRBV6-3,TGTGCCAGCAGTCGTCCCGACAGGGGGCGCGAAGCTTTCTTT,CASSRPDRGREAFF
TRBD1,TRBJ1-1,NA,TRBV10-3,TGTGCCATCCTAGGGGGCTCGGAGAACACTGAAGCTTTCTTT,CAILGGSENTEAFF
NA,TRBJ1-1,NA,TRBV9,TGTGCCAGCAGTAGATTACAGGGAGTGAACACTGAAGCTTTCTTT,CASSRLQGVNTEAFF
NA,TRBJ2-3,NA,TRBV30,TGTGCCCTGCTTTCGGGTGGCTCTAGCACAGATACGCAGTATTTT,CALLSGGSSTDTQYF
TRBD2,TRBJ2-1,NA,TRBV29-1,TGCAGCGTACGACTAGCGGGGGCGACCTACAATGAGCAGTTCTTC,CSVRLAGATYNEQFF
TRBD1,TRBJ2-1,NA,TRBV28,TGTGCCAGCAGTGGGGGACAGGAGAGCTCCTACAATGAGCAGTTCTTC,CASSGGQESSYNEQFF
NA,TRBJ2-5,NA,TRBV30,TGTGCCTGGAGAGACCCAGGGGCCCAGTACTTC,CAWRDPGAQYF
NA,TRBJ1-5,NA,TRBV28,TGTGCCAGCAGTTTGTTCGGGGGTGATCATTCCAATCAGCCCCAGCATTTT,CASSLFGGDHSNQPQHF
NA,TRBJ2-2,NA,TRBV4-2,TGTGCCAGCAGCCAAGATAGTGGCGGCGGGTTGGGCACCGGGGAGCTGTTTTTT,CASSQDSGGGLGTGELFF
NA,TRBJ1-1,NA,TRBV10-1,TGCGCCAGCAGGACAGACACTGAAGCTTTCTTT,CASRTDTEAFF
NA,TRBJ2-7,NA,TRBV21-1,TGTGCCAGCAGCAAAAGGGGTCGGGTCGCCTACGAGCAGTACTTC,CASSKRGRVAYEQYF
NA,TRBJ1-2,NA,TRBV7-9,TGTGCCAGCAGCTTAGAAGGACTCAATTATGGCTACACCTTC,CASSLEGLNYGYTF
NA,TRBJ1-6,few,TRBV15,TGTGCCACCAGCAGAGATAGGGGAATAATTTCGAGCTCACCCCTCCACTTT,CATSRDRGIISSSPLHF
TRBD1,TRBJ2-2,NA,TRBV27,TGTGCCAGCAGTCTCCGGGACAGGGGTCCCGGGGAGCTGTTTTTT,CASSLRDRGPGELFF
NA,TRBJ1-4,NA,TRBV18,TGTGCCAGCTCACCATCTGTTGACAGATCTAATGAAAAACTGTTTTTT,CASSPSVDRSNEKLFF
TRBD1,TRBJ1-5,NA,TRBV4-1,TGCGCCAGCAGCCATATCAGGGGGGCGAATCAGCCCCAGCATTTT,CASSHIRGANQPQHF
NA,TRBJ1-2,NA,TRBV4-1,TGCGCCAGCAGCCACAACTCCCAGGGGACGGGCTACACCTTC,CASSHNSQGTGYTF
TRBD2,TRBJ2-5,NA,TRBV5-6,TGTGCCAGCAGCTTGCTAGCGGGGGGCCCTCTCCAAGAGACCCAGTACTTC,CASSLLAGGPLQETQYF
TRBD1,TRBJ1-1,once,TRBV28,TGTGCCAGCAGCCCCAGGGGGAGCACTGAAGCTTTCTTT,CASSPRGSTEAFF
NA,TRBJ2-7,NA,TRBV5-4,TGTGCCAGCAGCTTGGAGGGCCGGGGCGAGCAGTACTTC,CASSLEGRGEQYF
TRBD1,TRBJ2-5,NA,TRBV11-3,TGTGCCAGCAGCTTAGAGGGGACAGACCAAGAGACCCAGTACTTC,CASSLEGTDQETQYF
TRBD1,TRBJ2-7,NA,TRBV7-3,TGTGCCAGCAGCTTAAAGGGGGCGCGCAACGAGCAGTACTTC,CASSLKGARNEQYF
TRBD2,TRBJ2-7,once,TRBV7-2,TGTGCCAGCAGCGTTTTGGCTAGCGGGTCCTACGAGCAGTACTTC,CASSVLASGSYEQYF
NA,TRBJ2-1,few,TRBV24-1,TGTGCCACCAGTGATTTTCGGGGGACTCACCTCAGTGAGCAGTTCTTC,CATSDFRGTHLSEQFF
NA,TRBJ1-1,NA,TRBV12-3/TRBV12-4,TGTGCCAGCAGTTTACAGGGTCCAGCTTTCTTT,CASSLQGPAFF
TRBD1,TRBJ1-2,NA,TRBV28,TGTGCCAGCAGTGCCCGGGACAGGATTAACTATGGCTACACCTTC,CASSARDRINYGYTF
TRBD2,TRBJ2-2,NA,TRBV7-2,TGTGCCAGCAGCACGACTAGCGGTAACGGGGAGCTGTTTTTT,CASSTTSGNGELFF
TRBD1,TRBJ1-6,NA,TRBV5-1,TGCGCCAGCAGCCCATCAGGGGGCAGAAATTCACCCCTCCACTTT,CASSPSGGRNSPLHF
TRBD2,TRBJ2-3,NA,TRBV6-4,TGTGCCAGCAGTGCATCGACTAGCGGGGTGGGAGATACGCAGTATTTT,CASSASTSGVGDTQYF
TRBD2,TRBJ2-2,NA,TRBV3-1/TRBV3-2,TGTGCCAGCAGCCCTGGGGGGGGAACCGGGGAGCTGTTTTTT,CASSPGGGTGELFF
NA,TRBJ2-3,NA,TRBV12-3/TRBV12-4,TGTGCCAGCAGTTACGGGGAAACGCAGTATTTT,CASSYGETQYF